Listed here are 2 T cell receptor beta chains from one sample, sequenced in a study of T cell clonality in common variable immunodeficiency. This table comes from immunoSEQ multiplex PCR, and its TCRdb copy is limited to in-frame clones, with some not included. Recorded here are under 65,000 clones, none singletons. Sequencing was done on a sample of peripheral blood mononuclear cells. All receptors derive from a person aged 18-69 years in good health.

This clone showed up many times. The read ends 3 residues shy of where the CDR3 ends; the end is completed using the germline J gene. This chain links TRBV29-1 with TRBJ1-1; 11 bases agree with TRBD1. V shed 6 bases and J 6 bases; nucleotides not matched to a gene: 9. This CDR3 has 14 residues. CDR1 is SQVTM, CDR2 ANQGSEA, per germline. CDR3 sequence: CSVGTGGEISEAFF. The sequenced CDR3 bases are TGCAGCGTCGGGACAGGGGGTGAAATCTCTGAA.

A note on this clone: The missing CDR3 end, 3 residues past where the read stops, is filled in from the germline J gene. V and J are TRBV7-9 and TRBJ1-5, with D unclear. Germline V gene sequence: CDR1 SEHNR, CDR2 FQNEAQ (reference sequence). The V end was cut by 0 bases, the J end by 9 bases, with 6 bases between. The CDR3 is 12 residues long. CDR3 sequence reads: CASSLAYGPQHF. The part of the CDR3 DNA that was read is TGTGCCAGCAGCTTAGCTTACGGGCCC.